These 30 T cell receptor beta chains were sequenced from one sample in a study of response to subunit inactivated influenza vaccine. A single record per CDR3 protein comes from TCRdb applying MiXCR to the RT-PCR reads. Among roughly 700,000 distinct CDR3 sequences listed, approximately 14% were seen once. Sample: PBMCs from blood, taken approximately 15 days before vaccination. These receptors originate from a man aged 45-60 years who received an inactivated influenza vaccine.

This clonotype was seen repeatedly, ten times or more. The rearrangement links TRBV4-1 to TRBJ1-1, with 11 positions matching TRBD1. The germline V gene encodes CDR1 MGHRA and CDR2 YSYEKL. This CDR3 is built from 18 residues. V lost 1 base and J lost 0; bases outside the gene matches: 7. CDR3 amino acids: CASSQVVRDRGMNTEAFF. The CDR3 DNA reads as TGCGCCAGCAGCCAAGTCGTCCGGGACAGGGGGATGAACACTGAAGCTTTCTTT.

The sample holds a few counts of this clonotype. V gene TRBV21-1 combines with J gene TRBJ2-1. TRBV21-1 is a known pseudogene. The CDR3 length is 14 residues. CDR3 in amino acids: CASSKDPYYNEQFF. CDR3 DNA sequence: TGTGCCAGCAGCAAAGACCCATACTACAATGAGCAGTTCTTC.

This clonotype was seen at least ten times. The rearrangement uses TRBV4-2 and TRBJ2-5; D gene unclear. V was clipped by 4 bases and J by 2 bases, with 8 bases between them. The CDR3 is 13 amino acids. Per germline, CDR1 LGHNA and CDR2 YNFKEQ. Written as DNA, the CDR3 is TGTGCCAGCAGCCCGAAAGGGCAAGAGACCCAGTACTTC. It encodes CASSPKGQETQYF.

This clonotype occurred a few times. V and J are TRBV28 and TRBJ1-2; D gene unclear. V dropped 3 bases and J dropped 1 base, with 9 bases sitting between them. Germline CDR1 and CDR2: MDHEN and SYDVKM. This CDR3 has 14 amino acids. The CDR3 protein is CASSLTDFNYGYTF. For the CDR3, the DNA is TGTGCCAGCAGTTTGACGGACTTTAACTATGGCTACACCTTC.

This chain connects TRBV11-2 to TRBJ2-4, with TRBD1 matching over 8 bases. The CDR3 covers 15 residues. Germline V gene lookup returns CDR1 SGHAT and CDR2 FQNNGV. After removal of 5 bases from V and 7 bases from J, the junction contained 10 bases not matched to a gene. CDR3 bases: TGTGCCAGCAGCCTGGCCTCAGGGGGCGAGAACATTCAGTACTTC. It codes for CASSLASGGENIQYF.

The chain has TRBV4-3 and TRBJ2-2; D uncertain. The germline CDR1 and CDR2 sequences are LGHNA and YSLEER. Trimming removed 1 base from V and 5 bases from J, with 8 bases in between. This CDR3 is built from 14 residues. For the CDR3, the DNA is TGCGCCAGCAGCCAAGTTGTCAGAACCGGGGAGCTGTTTTTT. It is translated as CASSQVVRTGELFF.

In the case of this clonotype: A much larger clone differs from this one at a single base, so this may be a read error. The V call is TRBV24-1, the J call TRBJ2-2; D is possibly TRBD2 (6 bases). The CDR3 has 13 residues. The germline gives CDR1 KGHDR, CDR2 SFDVKD. CDR3 in DNA: TGTGCCACCTCATTAACAGGTAGTCGGGAGCTGTCTTTT. The encoded protein is CATSLTGSRELSF.

This clonotype showed up many times. The chain couples TRBV5-1 to TRBJ2-5, with a possible D match to TRBD2 (6 bases). Trimming removed 5 bases from V and 5 bases from J, with 16 bases in between. The CDR3 is 14 residues long. The germline V gene encodes CDR1 SGHRS and CDR2 YFSETQ. CDR3 DNA sequence: TGCGCCAGCAGTTTTACTAGCACCGTGGAGACCCAGTACTTC. Translation gives CASSFTSTVETQYF.

This clonotype was seen a handful of times. V and J are TRBV24-1 and TRBJ2-2, with TRBD1 matching over 8 bases. From germline, CDR1 is KGHDR and CDR2 SFDVKD. This CDR3 is built from 17 residues. The V segment lost 5 bases and the J segment 2 bases; nucleotides outside the gene matches: 9. The chain's CDR3 is CATSATTGTGNTGELFF. CDR3 nucleotides: TGTGCCACCAGTGCCACCACCGGGACAGGAAACACCGGGGAGCTGTTTTTT.

The V call is TRBV7-2, the J call TRBJ2-7; 10 bases fit TRBD2. In germline, CDR1 is SGHTA, CDR2 FQGNSA. V dropped 5 bases and J dropped 0; count of bases not matched to a gene: 4. This CDR3 is 15 amino acids long. The CDR3 DNA sequence: TGTGCCAGCAGCCCTCTAGCGGGAGCCTCCTACGAGCAGTACTTC. Amino acids: CASSPLAGASYEQYF.

The chain has TRBV20-1 and TRBJ1-5, with D possibly matching TRBD1 (6 bases). Looked up from germline, CDR1 is DFQATT and CDR2 is SNEGSKA (reference sequence). This CDR3 is built from 17 residues. Trimming removed 6 bases from V and 2 bases from J, with 23 bases in between. Here the CDR3 DNA reads TGCAGTGCAATCCGGGACACTCTAGGGTCAGGCAATCAGCCCCAGCATTTT. Its translation is CSAIRDTLGSGNQPQHF.

This clonotype was seen only a few times. The CDR3 DNA reads as TGTGCCACCAGCCAACCCGGGACTAGCGGGGGCTCCTACAATGAGCAGTTCTTC. Encoded protein: CATSQPGTSGGSYNEQFF. The chain employs TRBV24-1 and TRBJ2-1, with 14 positions matching TRBD2. The V gene's germline CDR1 is KGHDR and CDR2 SFDVKD. The trim removed 7 bases at V and 0 bases at J, leaving 7 bases unmatched. The CDR3 is 18 residues long.

V and J are TRBV6-2 or TRBV6-3 and TRBJ1-2; D gene ambiguous. The CDR3 has 15 residues. Germline assignment: CDR1 MNHEY and CDR2 SVGEGT. V lost 5 bases and J lost 7, with 20 bases in between. The CDR3 reads CASSDPGPTSGGYTF. The CDR3 nucleotides are TGTGCCAGCAGTGACCCGGGTCCAACCTCGGGTGGCTACACCTTC.

This clonotype has more than one count but fewer than ten. V is TRBV7-9 and J is TRBJ2-5; no reliable D call. There are 15 residues in the CDR3. Between the trimmed V and J ends, which lost 4 bases and 5 bases, there was a span of 17 bases. Per the germline V gene, CDR1 is SEHNR and CDR2 is FQNEAQ (reference sequence). The CDR3 DNA follows: TGTGCCAGCAGCTACCGGTTCGGGTCTTTGGAGACCCAGTACTTC. This gives the protein CASSYRFGSLETQYF.

In this sample, this clonotype turned up many times. The chain combines TRBV24-1 with TRBJ1-1; D may be TRBD1 (6 bases). This CDR3 has 12 residues. Per germline, CDR1 KGHDR and CDR2 SFDVKD. V lost 1 base and J lost 8, with 7 bases in between. The CDR3 nucleotides read TGTGCCACCAGTGATTTCACAGGGGAAGCTTTCTTT. Its protein is CATSDFTGEAFF.

This clonotype has only a few counts. The chain joins TRBV20-1 to TRBJ2-1; 12 bases line up with TRBD2. The J segment lost 8 bases and the V segment lost 4 bases, leaving 9 bases of the junction unmatched. Germline values: CDR1 DFQATT, CDR2 SNEGSKA (reference sequence). CDR3 length: 15 residues. DNA of the CDR3: TGCAGTGCTATCCAGACTAGCGGGAGATTCTATGAGCAGTTCTTC. This codes for CSAIQTSGRFYEQFF.

The J gene is TRBJ1-6, the V gene TRBV7-6; no clear D gene. Trimming took 5 bases from V and 4 from J, leaving 9 bases between them. CDR1 SGHVS and CDR2 FNYEAQ come from the germline V gene. This CDR3 has 14 amino acids. The CDR3 DNA reads as TGTGCCAGCAGCCCAGTTCAGTATAATTCACCCCTCCACTTT. This gives the protein CASSPVQYNSPLHF.

A note on this clonotype: One end of the junction varies from germline; a read error may be responsible. V is TRBV27 and J is TRBJ2-1; no clear D gene. Per the germline V gene, CDR1 is MNHEY and CDR2 is SMNVEV (reference sequence). The CDR3 contains 15 residues. The CDR3 DNA sequence: TGTCCCAGCAGGATAATTCCTTCGTCCTACAATGAGCAGTTCTTC. Protein product: CPSRIIPSSYNEQFF.

The V and J genes are TRBV10-3 and TRBJ2-3; possible D gene TRBD2, 6 bases. V lost 6 bases and J 1 base, leaving 17 bases between the germline ends. This CDR3 contains 16 residues. Germline CDR1 ENHRY, CDR2 SYGVKD. CDR3 in amino acids: CAISPVAEGRTDTQYF. The CDR3 DNA follows: TGTGCCATCAGCCCCGTAGCGGAGGGCCGCACAGATACGCAGTATTTT.

A single count supports this clonotype. The V gene is TRBV7-3, the J gene TRBJ2-3, with 10 nucleotides matching TRBD1. Germline CDR1 SGHTA, CDR2 FQGTGA. Trimming removed 5 bases from V and 3 bases from J; junction bases left unmatched: 11. The CDR3 is 17 amino acids. This CDR3 is CASSPRSAGQGTDTQYF. CDR3 DNA: TGTGCCAGCAGCCCCAGAAGCGCGGGACAGGGGACAGATACGCAGTATTTT. The full variable domain, completed using reference TRBV7-3 and TRBJ2-3, is GAGVSQTPSNKVTEKGKYVELRCDPISGHTALYWYRQSLGQGPEFLIYFQGTGAADDSGLPNDRFFAVRPEGSVSTLKIQRTERGDSAVYLCASSPRSAGQGTDTQYFGPGTRLTVL.

The genes are TRBV29-1 and TRBJ2-3, with 15 bases matching TRBD2. Germline CDR1 reads SQVTM; CDR2 reads ANQGSEA. The CDR3 runs 15 residues. Losses at the gene ends were 6 bases for V and 4 bases for J; bases not matched to a gene: 5. CDR3 bases: TGCAGCGTCGGACTAGCGGGGGGGTGGTCAGATACGCAGTATTTT. It encodes CSVGLAGGWSDTQYF.

This clonotype showed up just a few times. The chain recombines TRBV10-3 with TRBJ2-1; 9 nucleotides match TRBD2. V trimming: 5 bases; J trimming: 0 bases; junction bases outside the gene matches: 8. Germline values: CDR1 ENHRY, CDR2 SYGVKD. The CDR3 has 17 amino acids. The CDR3 DNA is TGTGCCATCAGTCCCTATAGCGGGAGAAGCTCCTACAATGAGCAGTTCTTC. This encodes CAISPYSGRSSYNEQFF.

This clonotype turned up a few times. V is TRBV7-2 and J is TRBJ2-1, with 9 bases that match TRBD1. The length of the CDR3 is 15 residues. The junction had 7 bases not matched to a gene; V was cut back by 5 bases and J by 5 bases. The V gene's germline CDR1 is SGHTA and CDR2 FQGNSA. In DNA, the CDR3 is TGTGCCAGCAGCACATACGGGACAGGGCACAATGAGCAGTTCTTC. Translated, it gives CASSTYGTGHNEQFF.

V and J are TRBV6-2 or TRBV6-3 and TRBJ2-7; 7 nucleotides match TRBD1. Germline V gives CDR1 MNHEY, CDR2 SVGEGT. With 4 bases clipped from V and 2 bases from J, the junction kept 11 bases outside the gene matches. The CDR3 runs 16 residues. The CDR3 sequence is CASSSRRGIRPYEQYF. The DNA for the CDR3 is TGTGCCAGCAGTTCCCGCAGGGGGATCCGGCCCTACGAGCAGTACTTC.

This clonotype has a single count. J is TRBJ2-6 and V is TRBV27; D gene uncertain. V lost 7 bases and J lost 1, with 11 bases in between. The CDR3 runs to 15 residues. CDR1 is MNHEY, CDR2 SMNVEV, per germline (reference sequence). CDR3 nucleotide sequence: TGTGCCAGCACACGTCTGTCTTCTGGGGCCAACGTCCTGACTTTC. Its translation: CASTRLSSGANVLTF. The full variable domain, rest sourced from reference TRBV27 and TRBJ2-6, is EAQVTQNPRYLITVTGKKLTVTCSQNMNHEYMSWYRQDPGLGLRQIYYSMNVEVTDKGDVPEGYKVSRKEKRNFPLILESPSPNQTSLYFCASTRLSSGANVLTFGAGSRLTVL.

This clonotype was counted between two and nine times. The chain combines TRBV5-8 with TRBJ1-2, with 7 nucleotides matching TRBD1. Trimming cost V 2 bases and J 4 bases; bases outside gene matches: 14. The CDR3 has 17 residues. CDR1 and CDR2 from the germline V gene are SGHTS and YDEGEE. The CDR3 DNA is TGTGCCAGCAGCTTAGACAGAGCCAGGACAGGATCCTATGGCTACACCTTC. It is translated as CASSLDRARTGSYGYTF.

The chain uses TRBV7-3 and TRBJ2-1; TRBD2 matches 9 bases. The CDR3 runs 16 residues. V was pared by 4 bases and J by 8 bases, with 12 bases of the junction left unmatched. Germline V gene sequence: CDR1 SGHTA, CDR2 FQGTGA. The CDR3 here is CASSSRGSGSVYEQFF. CDR3 bases: TGTGCCAGCAGCTCCCGGGGTAGCGGGAGTGTCTATGAGCAGTTCTTC.

The chain uses TRBV3-1 and TRBJ2-1; TRBD2 agrees at 8 bases. Germline CDR1 is LGHDT and CDR2 is YNNKEL (reference sequence). V shed 1 base, J shed 9 bases, and the junction held 5 bases outside the gene matches. The length of the CDR3 is 14 residues. This CDR3 reads CASSQAGRGGEQFF. Here the CDR3 DNA reads TGTGCCAGCAGCCAAGCAGGTCGGGGGGGTGAGCAGTTCTTC.

The chain combines TRBV27 with TRBJ2-1; weak D call: TRBD2 (6 bases). V was cut by 1 base and J by 6 bases, with 13 bases left in between. The CDR3 has 15 residues. The germline V gene has CDR1 MNHEY and CDR2 SMNVEV (reference sequence). The CDR3: CASSLYIGRGNEQFF. Here the CDR3 DNA reads TGTGCCAGCAGTTTATATATCGGGAGAGGCAATGAGCAGTTCTTC.

The chain is built from TRBV2 and TRBJ1-6, with 7 bases lining up with TRBD1. From germline, CDR1 is SNHLY and CDR2 FYNNEI. The V segment lost 4 bases and the J segment 0 bases; nucleotides outside the gene matches: 6. This CDR3 has 17 residues. The CDR3 DNA follows: TGTGCCAGCAGTGGAGACAGGGCGAGCTCCTATAATTCACCCCTCCACTTT. Translated: CASSGDRASSYNSPLHF.